Listed here are 21 T cell receptor beta chains from one sample, sequenced in a study of blood T cell repertoires in COVID-19. The assay was immunoSEQ multiplex PCR, and TCRdb's table has in-frame clones only and misses some. The table includes around 110,000 clones, roughly 85% detected once. The sample was peripheral blood. The source is a man aged 30-40 years with acute or convalescent COVID-19.

This sequence joins TRBV6-5 and TRBJ2-7, with 10 bases identical to TRBD1. Looked up from germline, CDR1 is MNHEY and CDR2 is SVGAGI. This CDR3 region has 14 residues. Unmatched junction bases numbered 4, after V lost 8 bases and J lost 0 bases. The CDR3 is CASDWTGGSYEQYF. The CDR3 nucleotides are TGTGCCAGCGACTGGACAGGGGGCTCCTACGAGCAGTACTTC.

This clone appeared once. The chain is built from TRBV5-4 and TRBJ1-6, with 8 bases fitting TRBD1. The CDR3 sequence is 14 residues long. After removal of 4 bases from V and 9 bases from J, the junction contained 6 bases not matched to a gene. The germline CDR1 and CDR2 sequences are SGHNT and YYREEE (reference sequence). This CDR3 reads CASSLGQGGSPLHF. As DNA, the CDR3 is TGTGCCAGCAGCCTAGGACAGGGAGGTTCACCCCTCCACTTT.

The DNA for the CDR3 is TGTGCCAGCAGCCACAGGAGCACTGAAGCTTTCTTT. Residues: CASSHRSTEAFF. This rearrangement joins TRBV11-1 to TRBJ1-1; D is possibly TRBD1 (5 bases). V shed 5 bases and J shed 4 bases, with 8 bases lying between them. The CDR3 has 12 amino acids. Germline V lookup: CDR1 SGHAT, CDR2 FQDESV (reference sequence).

The chain uses TRBV29-1 and TRBJ1-1; D is perhaps TRBD1 (5 bases). The CDR3 is made up of 13 amino acids. The germline V gene encodes CDR1 SQVTM and CDR2 ANQGSEA. V was cut by 6 bases and J by 1 base, with 12 bases left in between. CDR3 bases: TGCAGCGTGATCCTCGGACAGAACACTGAAGCTTTCTTT. Protein: CSVILGQNTEAFF. The whole variable domain, remainder taken from reference TRBV29-1 and TRBJ1-1, is SAVISQKPSRDICQRGTSLTIQCQVDSQVTMMFWYRQQPGQSLTLIATANQGSEATYESGFVIDKFPISRPNLTFSTLTVSNMSPEDSSIYLCSVILGQNTEAFFGQGTRLTVV.

The V gene is TRBV12-3 or TRBV12-4, the J gene TRBJ2-7; TRBD1 might be the D (5 bases). This CDR3 comprises 12 residues. The germline V and J ends were trimmed by 5 bases and 5 bases, with 10 bases remaining between them. Written as DNA, the CDR3 is TGTGCCAGCAGTCCCCAGGGCCACGAGCAGTACGTC. Translated, it gives CASSPQGHEQYV.

The V call is TRBV5-4, the J call TRBJ1-6; D gene ambiguous. There are 13 residues in the CDR3. Trimming cost V 0 bases and J 9 bases, with 7 bases left between them. The germline CDR1 and CDR2 sequences are SGHNT and YYREEE (reference sequence). The CDR3 loop reads CASSLGAGSPLHF. The CDR3 nucleotides read TGTGCCAGCAGCTTGGGAGCAGGTTCACCCCTCCACTTT.

This rearrangement joins TRBV5-1 to TRBJ2-3, with 12 positions matching TRBD2. V gave up 0 bases and J gave up 5 bases; unmatched junction bases: 4. Per germline, CDR1 SGHRS and CDR2 YFSETQ. CDR3 size: 16 residues. The CDR3 DNA reads TGCGCCAGCAGCTTGGAAGGGACTAGCGGGCGAGATACGCAGTATTTT. Its translation is CASSLEGTSGRDTQYF.

The chain has TRBV3-1 (or the pseudogene TRBV3-2) and TRBJ2-1, with 11 bases matching TRBD2. Per the germline V gene, CDR1 is LGHDT and CDR2 is YNNKEL (reference sequence). Unmatched junction bases numbered 6, after V lost 1 base and J lost 4 bases. The length of the CDR3 is 17 residues. The CDR3 loop is CASSQGAASGGYNEQFF. In DNA, the CDR3 is TGTGCCAGCAGCCAAGGGGCGGCTAGCGGGGGGTACAATGAGCAGTTCTTC.

CDR3 nucleotides: TGTGCCAGCAGTGAAGCACAAATTAGCTGGGATACGCAGTATTTT. Amino acid sequence: CASSEAQISWDTQYF. This chain links TRBV2 with TRBJ2-3; D is unclear. Germline V gives CDR1 SNHLY, CDR2 FYNNEI. The V end lost 0 bases, the J end lost 6 bases, and 13 bases lay between the germline ends. There are 15 residues in the CDR3.

This clone was found a few times. The chain combines TRBV30 with TRBJ1-2, with D uncertain. Germline V CDR1 and CDR2: GTSNPN, SVGIG (reference sequence). Trimming took off 2 bases at V and 2 bases at J, with 15 bases between the two ends. The CDR3 extends over 15 amino acids. CDR3 nucleotides: TGTGCCTGGAGTCCAGGATTGGTGGAAAACTATGGCTACACCTTC. It codes for CAWSPGLVENYGYTF. Variable domain in full (rest from reference TRBV30 and TRBJ1-2): SQTIHQWPATLVQPVGSPLSLECTVEGTSNPNLYWYRQAAGRGLQLLFYSVGIGQISSEVPQNLSASRPQDRQFILSSKKLLLSDSGFYLCAWSPGLVENYGYTFGSGTRLTVV.

J is TRBJ1-5 and V is TRBV19; D may be TRBD1 (5 bases). Germline V CDR1 and CDR2: LNHDA, SQIVND (reference sequence). The CDR3 covers 18 residues. V was pared by 8 bases and J by 0 bases, with 23 bases between. The CDR3 is CASGSDTGRSYSNQPQHF. CDR3 bases: TGTGCCAGTGGAAGCGATACAGGCCGCTCATATAGCAATCAGCCCCAGCATTTT. The entire variable domain, with the rest obtained from reference TRBV19 and TRBJ1-5, is as follows: DGGITQSPKYLFRKEGQNVTLSCEQNLNHDAMYWYRQDPGQGLRLIYYSQIVNDFQKGDIAEGYSVSREKKESFPLTVTSAQKNPTAFYLCASGSDTGRSYSNQPQHFGDGTRLSIL.

The chain combines TRBV19 with TRBJ1-2, with no clear D. Germline V gene lookup returns CDR1 LNHDA and CDR2 SQIVND (reference sequence). V shed 4 bases and J shed 1 base, with 10 bases lying between them. The CDR3 sequence is 14 residues long. This CDR3 is CASSSPGLNYGYTF. CDR3 bases: TGTGCCAGTAGTAGTCCCGGACTTAACTATGGCTACACCTTC.

This chain connects TRBV4-3 to TRBJ2-5; D is unclear. V dropped 0 bases and J dropped 0 bases, with 8 bases sitting between them. The CDR3 has 15 residues. Germline assignment: CDR1 LGHNA and CDR2 YSLEER. CDR3 loop: CASSQEALYQETQYF. The CDR3 DNA reads TGCGCCAGCAGCCAAGAGGCCCTGTACCAAGAGACCCAGTACTTC.

The J gene is TRBJ1-4, the V gene TRBV19; D perhaps matches TRBD1 (6 bases). There are 15 residues in the CDR3. Germline V gene sequence: CDR1 LNHDA, CDR2 SQIVND (reference sequence). Deletions cut 2 bases from V and 2 bases from J, with 9 bases between. The CDR3 DNA sequence: TGTGCCAGTAGTATAATTGACAGGACTAATGAAAAACTGTTTTTT. Translated: CASSIIDRTNEKLFF.

The V and J genes are TRBV14 and TRBJ2-2, with TRBD1 matching 10 bases. CDR1 and CDR2 (germline): SGHDN, FVKESK. V shed 4 bases and J 5 bases; nucleotides not matched to a gene: 10. The CDR3 has 17 amino acids. The CDR3 DNA is TGTGCCAGCAGCCTCCGAACGGCGGACAGGGGGACCGGGGAGCTGTTTTTT. Protein sequence: CASSLRTADRGTGELFF.

There are a few counts of this clone. The CDR3 here is CASSLAPPGTNEKLFF. The CDR3 region has the DNA TGCGCCAGCAGCTTGGCCCCGCCGGGAACTAATGAAAAACTGTTTTTT. The V and J genes are TRBV5-1 and TRBJ1-4, with D uncertain. The CDR3 is made up of 16 amino acids. V dropped 0 bases and J dropped 1 base, with 10 bases sitting between them. Germline V gene data show CDR1 as SGHRS and CDR2 as YFSETQ.

The chain has TRBV27 and TRBJ1-5; 10 bases map to TRBD1. The CDR3 has 14 residues. Per germline, CDR1 MNHEY and CDR2 SMNVEV (reference sequence). J gave up 3 bases and V 7 bases, and 3 bases lay outside the gene matches. CDR3 in DNA: TGTGCCAGCAAGACAGGGGGCCTCAATCAGCCCCAGCATTTT. This gives the protein CASKTGGLNQPQHF.

This sequence joins TRBV6-5 and TRBJ2-2; 7 positions match TRBD2. The CDR3 spans 15 residues. CDR1 MNHEY and CDR2 SVGAGI come from the germline V gene. Germline trimming cut 6 bases from V and 5 bases from J; bases unmatched to any gene: 9. The CDR3 region is CASSLGAGETGELFF. CDR3 nucleotides: TGTGCCAGCAGCCTCGGGGCGGGAGAGACCGGGGAGCTGTTTTTT.

This chain connects TRBV11-2 to TRBJ2-5; D gene uncertain. The length of the CDR3 is 12 residues. Germline V gene sequence: CDR1 SGHAT, CDR2 FQNNGV. V lost 4 bases to trimming and J lost 3 bases, with 6 bases between them. CDR3 sequence reads: CASSWAEETQYF. CDR3 DNA sequence: TGTGCCAGCAGCTGGGCCGAAGAGACCCAGTACTTC.

The chain links TRBV29-1 to TRBJ1-1, with TRBD1 identical over 7 bases. The CDR3 totals 13 residues. The J segment lost 2 bases and the V segment lost 6 bases, leaving 6 bases of the junction unmatched. The germline CDR1 and CDR2 sequences are SQVTM and ANQGSEA. CDR3 loop: CSVHDRANTEAFF. The CDR3, as DNA: TGCAGCGTCCATGACAGGGCAAACACTGAAGCTTTCTTT.

V gene TRBV27 combines with J gene TRBJ2-3, with 13 bases aligning to TRBD2. The junction had 3 bases not matched to a gene; V was cut back by 5 bases and J by 1 base. CDR3 size: 16 residues. The germline V gene encodes CDR1 MNHEY and CDR2 SMNVEV (reference sequence). CDR3 sequence: CASSRGTSGGTDTQYF. DNA for the CDR3: TGTGCCAGCAGTCGGGGGACTAGCGGGGGCACAGATACGCAGTATTTT.